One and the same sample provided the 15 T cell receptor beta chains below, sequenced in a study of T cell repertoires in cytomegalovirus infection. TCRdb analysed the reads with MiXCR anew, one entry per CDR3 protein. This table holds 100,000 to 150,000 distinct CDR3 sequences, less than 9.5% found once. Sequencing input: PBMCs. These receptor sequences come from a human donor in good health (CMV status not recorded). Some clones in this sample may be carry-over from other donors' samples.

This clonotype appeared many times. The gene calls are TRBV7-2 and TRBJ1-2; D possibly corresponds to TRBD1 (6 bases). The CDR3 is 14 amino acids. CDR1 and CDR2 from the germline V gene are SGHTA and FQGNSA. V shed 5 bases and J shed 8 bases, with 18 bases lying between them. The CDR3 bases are TGTGCCAGCAGCAGGGACAACCTAATGGGAGGCTACACCTTC. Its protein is CASSRDNLMGGYTF.

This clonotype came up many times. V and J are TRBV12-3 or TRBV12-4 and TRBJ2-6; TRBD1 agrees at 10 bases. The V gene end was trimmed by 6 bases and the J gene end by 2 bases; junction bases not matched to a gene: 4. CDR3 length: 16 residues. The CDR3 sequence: CASRRQGATGANVLTF. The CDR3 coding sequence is TGTGCCAGCAGGCGACAGGGGGCGACTGGGGCCAACGTCCTGACTTTC.

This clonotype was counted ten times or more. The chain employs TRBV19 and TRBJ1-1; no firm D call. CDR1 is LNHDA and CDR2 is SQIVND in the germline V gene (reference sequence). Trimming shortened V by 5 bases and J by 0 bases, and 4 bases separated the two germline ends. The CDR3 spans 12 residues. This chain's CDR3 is CASSWMNTEAFF. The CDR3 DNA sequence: TGTGCCAGTAGTTGGATGAACACTGAAGCTTTCTTT.

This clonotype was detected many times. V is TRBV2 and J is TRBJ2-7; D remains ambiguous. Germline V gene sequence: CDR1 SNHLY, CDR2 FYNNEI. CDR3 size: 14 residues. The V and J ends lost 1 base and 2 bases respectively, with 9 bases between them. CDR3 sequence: CASSEEGGPYEQYF. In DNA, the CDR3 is TGTGCCAGCAGTGAAGAGGGCGGCCCCTACGAGCAGTACTTC.

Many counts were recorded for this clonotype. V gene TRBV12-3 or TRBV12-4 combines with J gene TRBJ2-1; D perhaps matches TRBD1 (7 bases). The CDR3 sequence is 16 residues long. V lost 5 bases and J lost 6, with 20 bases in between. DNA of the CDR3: TGTGCCAGCAGTCCGCGGGACAGTAACGTCCGCAATGAGCAGTTCTTC. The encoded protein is CASSPRDSNVRNEQFF.

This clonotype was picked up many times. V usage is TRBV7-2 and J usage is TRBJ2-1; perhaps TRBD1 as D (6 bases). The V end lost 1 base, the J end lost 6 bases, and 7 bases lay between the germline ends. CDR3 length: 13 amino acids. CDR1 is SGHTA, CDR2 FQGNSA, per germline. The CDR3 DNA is TGTGCCAGCAGCTTAGAAGGGGGCAATGAGCAGTTCTTC. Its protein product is CASSLEGGNEQFF.

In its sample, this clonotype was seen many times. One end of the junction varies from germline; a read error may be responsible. CDR3 loop: CASSLADNQPQHF. CDR3 bases: TGTGCCAGCAGTCTAGCAGACAATCAGCCCCAGCATTTT. The chain is built from TRBV12-3 or TRBV12-4 and TRBJ1-5, with unresolved D. The CDR3 spans 13 residues.

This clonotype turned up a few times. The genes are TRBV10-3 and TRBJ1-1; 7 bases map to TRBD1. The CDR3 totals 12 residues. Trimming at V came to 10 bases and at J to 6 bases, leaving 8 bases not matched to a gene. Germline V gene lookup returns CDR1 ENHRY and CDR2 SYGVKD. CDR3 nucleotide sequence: TGTGCCACACAGGGGCAGGGGGCTGAAGCTTTCTTT. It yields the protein CATQGQGAEAFF.

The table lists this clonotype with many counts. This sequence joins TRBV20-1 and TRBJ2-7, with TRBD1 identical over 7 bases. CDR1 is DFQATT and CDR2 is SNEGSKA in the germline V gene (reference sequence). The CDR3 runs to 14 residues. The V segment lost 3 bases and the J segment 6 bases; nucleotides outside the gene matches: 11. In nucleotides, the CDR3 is TGCAGTGCTAGCACAGGGGCTAGTCGCCCCGAGCAGTACTTC. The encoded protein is CSASTGASRPEQYF.

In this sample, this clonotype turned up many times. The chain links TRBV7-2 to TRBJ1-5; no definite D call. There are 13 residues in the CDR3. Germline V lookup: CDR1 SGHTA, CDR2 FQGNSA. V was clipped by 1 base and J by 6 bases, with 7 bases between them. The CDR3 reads CASSLVVSQPQHF. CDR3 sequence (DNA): TGTGCCAGCAGCTTAGTCGTGAGTCAGCCCCAGCATTTT.

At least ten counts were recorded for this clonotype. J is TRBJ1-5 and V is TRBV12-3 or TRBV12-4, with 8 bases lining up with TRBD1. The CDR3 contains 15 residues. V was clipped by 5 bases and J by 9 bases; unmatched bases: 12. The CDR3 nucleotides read TGTGCCAGCAGTCTCTCAGGGACAGGCGGTGTGCCCCAGCATTTT. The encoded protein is CASSLSGTGGVPQHF.

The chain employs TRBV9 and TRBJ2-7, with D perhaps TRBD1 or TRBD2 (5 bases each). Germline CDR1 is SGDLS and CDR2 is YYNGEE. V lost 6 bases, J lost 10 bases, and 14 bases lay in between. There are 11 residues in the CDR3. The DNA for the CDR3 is TGTGCCAGCATCATTAAACGGGACCAGTACTTC. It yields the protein CASIIKRDQYF. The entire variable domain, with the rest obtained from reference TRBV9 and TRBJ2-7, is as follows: DSGVTQTPKHLITATGQRVTLRCSPRSGDLSVYWYQQSLDQGLQFLIQYYNGEERAKGNILERFSAQQFPDLHSELNLSSLELGDSALYFCASIIKRDQYFGPGTRLTVT.

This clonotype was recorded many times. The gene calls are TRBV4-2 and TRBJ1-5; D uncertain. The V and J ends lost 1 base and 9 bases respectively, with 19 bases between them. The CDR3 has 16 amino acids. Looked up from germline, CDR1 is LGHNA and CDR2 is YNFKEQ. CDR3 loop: CASSQGTGLQFPPQHF. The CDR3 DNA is TGTGCCAGCAGCCAAGGGACGGGGTTACAATTCCCGCCCCAGCATTTT.

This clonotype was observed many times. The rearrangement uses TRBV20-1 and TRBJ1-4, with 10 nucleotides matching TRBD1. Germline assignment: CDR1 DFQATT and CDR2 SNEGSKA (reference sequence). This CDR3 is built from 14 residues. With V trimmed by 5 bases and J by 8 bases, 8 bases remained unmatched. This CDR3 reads CSAWVDRGPEKLFF. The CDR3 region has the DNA TGCAGTGCTTGGGTCGACAGGGGGCCGGAAAAACTGTTTTTT.

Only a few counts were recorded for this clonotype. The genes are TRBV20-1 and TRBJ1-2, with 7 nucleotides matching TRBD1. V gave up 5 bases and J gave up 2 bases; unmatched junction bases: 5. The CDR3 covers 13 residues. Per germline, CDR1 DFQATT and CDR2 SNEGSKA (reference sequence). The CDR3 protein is CSAGDRVNYGYTF. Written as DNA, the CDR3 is TGCAGTGCTGGCGACAGGGTCAACTATGGCTACACCTTC.